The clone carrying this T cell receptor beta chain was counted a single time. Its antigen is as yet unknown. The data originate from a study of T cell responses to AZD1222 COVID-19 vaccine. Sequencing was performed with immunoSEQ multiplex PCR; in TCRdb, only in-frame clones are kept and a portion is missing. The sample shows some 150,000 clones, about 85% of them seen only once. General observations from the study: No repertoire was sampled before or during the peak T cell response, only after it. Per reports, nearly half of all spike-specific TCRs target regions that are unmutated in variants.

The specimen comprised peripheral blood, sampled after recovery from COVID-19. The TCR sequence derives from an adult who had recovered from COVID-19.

The CDR3 reads CASSLSAVSYEQYF. CDR3 bases: TGTGCCAGCAGCCTATCTGCGGTTTCCTACGAGCAGTACTTC. The V and J genes are TRBV5-6 and TRBJ2-7; D gene unclear. Looked up from germline, CDR1 is SGHDT and CDR2 is YYEEEE. V lost 4 bases, J lost 1 base, and 12 bases lay in between. There are 14 residues in the CDR3.